The rows below give T cell receptor beta chains drawn from one sample of a study of shared clonotypes between healthy human individuals. Produced via immunoSEQ multiplex PCR; TCRdb's table is partial and in-frame only. Here the sample spans hundreds of thousands of clones, 80% to 95% being singletons. Sequenced input: naive CD8+ T cells sorted from blood. The receptors originated from a man aged 25 to 45 in good health. The conserved cysteine and the conserved F or W are not part of the CDR3 here.

cdr3_aa	v_call	j_call
ASSETSGSETGELF	TRBV2	TRBJ2-2
ASSLRGLAGDRTDTQY	TRBV7-2	TRBJ2-3
ASSQSSDYQPQH	TRBV16	TRBJ1-5
ASSIHELAGVR	TRBV7-3	TRBJ2-7
ASSLEPLQF	TRBV7-9	TRBJ2-1
ASSVGDSSGNTIY	TRBV9	TRBJ1-3
ASSNRPGQGLNTQY	TRBV28	TRBJ2-3
ASSDAITSGPSNEQF	TRBV6-1	TRBJ2-1
ASSYPGLGSYEQY	TRBV5-5	TRBJ2-7
ASSRGAAGTSTDTQY	TRBV7-9	TRBJ2-3
AISEGGTEAF	TRBV10-3	TRBJ1-1
ASSFRSASSYEQY	TRBV5-1	TRBJ2-7
ASRSFLGTEAF	TRBV27	TRBJ1-1
ASRHGAVSSDTQY	TRBV5-4	TRBJ2-3
ASSQDHRDRGLNTEAF	TRBV4-3	TRBJ1-1
ASSPFGGETQY	TRBV27	TRBJ2-5
ASSLGVDSSYEQY	TRBV27	TRBJ2-7
ASSPAEGRTGELF	TRBV5-4	TRBJ2-2
ASSLGASGSHEQF	TRBV27	TRBJ2-1
ASSQGLAAVYEQY	TRBV14	TRBJ2-7
SVAGTGRHEQY	TRBV29-1	TRBJ2-7
ASSLARQFTANYGYT	TRBV7-9	TRBJ1-2
ASSYLHGDTQY	TRBV5-1	TRBJ2-3
ASSYLGQRYEQY	TRBV28	TRBJ2-7
ASSLSGNTGELF	TRBV11-2	TRBJ2-2
ASSELLRGGGETQY	TRBV9	TRBJ2-5
ASSYFTGAFYEQY	TRBV27	TRBJ2-7
ASSQELTDTQY	TRBV7-9	TRBJ2-3
ASSQGGWPEGRLF	TRBV27	TRBJ1-4
ASSPPDSTEAF	TRBV14	TRBJ1-1
ASSLAARGDYGYT	TRBV7-9	TRBJ1-2
ASSLSSTQTQY	TRBV27	TRBJ2-3
ASSMEGSGEKLF	TRBV19	TRBJ1-4